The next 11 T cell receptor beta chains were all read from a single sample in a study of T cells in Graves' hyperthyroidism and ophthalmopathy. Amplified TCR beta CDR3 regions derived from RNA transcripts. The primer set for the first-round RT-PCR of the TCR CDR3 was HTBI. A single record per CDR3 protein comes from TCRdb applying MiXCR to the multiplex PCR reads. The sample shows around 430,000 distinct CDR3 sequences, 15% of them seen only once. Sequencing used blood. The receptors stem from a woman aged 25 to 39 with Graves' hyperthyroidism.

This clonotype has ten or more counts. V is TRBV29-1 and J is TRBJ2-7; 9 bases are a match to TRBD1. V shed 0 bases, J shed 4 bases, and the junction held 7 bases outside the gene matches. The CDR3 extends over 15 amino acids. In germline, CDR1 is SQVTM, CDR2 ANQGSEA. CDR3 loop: CSVEDYSGQGYEQYF. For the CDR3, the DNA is TGCAGCGTTGAAGACTATTCCGGACAGGGGTACGAGCAGTACTTC.

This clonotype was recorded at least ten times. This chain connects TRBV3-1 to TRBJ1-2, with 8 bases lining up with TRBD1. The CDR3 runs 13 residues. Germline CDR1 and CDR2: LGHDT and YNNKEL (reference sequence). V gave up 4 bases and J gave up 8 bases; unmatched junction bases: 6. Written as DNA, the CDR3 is TGTGCCAGCAGCCTGGGACAGGCGCGCGGCTACACCTTC. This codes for CASSLGQARGYTF.

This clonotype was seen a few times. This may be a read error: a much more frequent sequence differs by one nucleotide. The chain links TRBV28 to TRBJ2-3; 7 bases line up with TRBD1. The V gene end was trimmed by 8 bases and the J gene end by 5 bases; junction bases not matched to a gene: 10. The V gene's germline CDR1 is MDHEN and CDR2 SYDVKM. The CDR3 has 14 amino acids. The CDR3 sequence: CASDTVRGLDTQYF. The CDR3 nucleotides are TGTGCCAGCGATACAGTCAGGGGGTTAGATACGCAGTATTTT.

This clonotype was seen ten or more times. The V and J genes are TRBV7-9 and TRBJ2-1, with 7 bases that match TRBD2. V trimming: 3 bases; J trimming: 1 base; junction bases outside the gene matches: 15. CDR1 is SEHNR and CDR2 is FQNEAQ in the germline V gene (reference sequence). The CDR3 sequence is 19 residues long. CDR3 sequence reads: CASSFPGTISGRSYNEQFF. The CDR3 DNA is TGTGCCAGCAGCTTTCCCGGGACCATTAGCGGGCGGTCCTACAATGAGCAGTTCTTC.

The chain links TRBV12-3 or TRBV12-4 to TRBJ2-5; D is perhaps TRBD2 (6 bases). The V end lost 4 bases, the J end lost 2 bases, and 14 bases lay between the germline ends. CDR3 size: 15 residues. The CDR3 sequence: CASSYGASAQETQYF. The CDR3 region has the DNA TGTGCCAGCAGTTACGGAGCTAGCGCACAAGAGACCCAGTACTTC.

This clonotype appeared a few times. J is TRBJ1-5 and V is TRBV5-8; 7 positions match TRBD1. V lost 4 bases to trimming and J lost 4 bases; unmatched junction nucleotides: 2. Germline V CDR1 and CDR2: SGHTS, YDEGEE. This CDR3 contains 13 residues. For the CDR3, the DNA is TGTGCCAGCAGCAAACAGGGGAATCAGCCCCAGCATTTT. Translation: CASSKQGNQPQHF.

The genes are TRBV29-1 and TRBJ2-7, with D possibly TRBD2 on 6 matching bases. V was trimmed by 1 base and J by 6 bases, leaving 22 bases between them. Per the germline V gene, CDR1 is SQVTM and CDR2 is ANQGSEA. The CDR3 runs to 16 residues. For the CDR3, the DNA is TGCAGCGTTGAAGCGGGATCTCTCAGCACCGGGGGCGAGCAGTACTTC. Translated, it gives CSVEAGSLSTGGEQYF.

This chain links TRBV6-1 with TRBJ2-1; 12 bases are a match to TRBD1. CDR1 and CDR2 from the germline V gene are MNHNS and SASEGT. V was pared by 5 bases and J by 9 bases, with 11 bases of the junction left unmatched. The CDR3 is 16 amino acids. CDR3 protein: CASSNLPGQGAFEQFF. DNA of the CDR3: TGTGCCAGCAGTAACCTCCCGGGACAGGGGGCTTTTGAGCAGTTCTTC.

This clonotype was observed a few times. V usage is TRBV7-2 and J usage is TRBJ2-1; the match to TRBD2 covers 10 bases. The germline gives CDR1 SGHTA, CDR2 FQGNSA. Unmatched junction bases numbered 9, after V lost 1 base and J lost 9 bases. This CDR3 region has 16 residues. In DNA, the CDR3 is TGTGCCAGCAGCTTAGAAGCGGGAGGGCTAGGTGGTGAGCAGTTCTTC. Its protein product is CASSLEAGGLGGEQFF.

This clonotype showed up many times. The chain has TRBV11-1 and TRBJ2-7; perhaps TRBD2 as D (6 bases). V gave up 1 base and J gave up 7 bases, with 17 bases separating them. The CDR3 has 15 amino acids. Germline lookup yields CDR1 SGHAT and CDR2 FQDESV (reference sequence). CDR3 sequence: CASSLDLLSGREQYF. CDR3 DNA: TGTGCCAGCAGCTTAGATTTGCTCTCAGGGAGGGAGCAGTACTTC.

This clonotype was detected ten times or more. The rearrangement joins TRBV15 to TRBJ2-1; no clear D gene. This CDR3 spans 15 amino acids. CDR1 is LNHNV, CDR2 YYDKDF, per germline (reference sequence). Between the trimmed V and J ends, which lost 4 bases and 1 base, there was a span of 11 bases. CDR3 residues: CATSIERESYNEQFF. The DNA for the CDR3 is TGTGCCACCAGCATCGAGCGAGAATCCTACAATGAGCAGTTCTTC.